Detailed here is one T cell receptor beta chain. This entry is derived from a study of T cells in Graves' hyperthyroidism and ophthalmopathy. J lost 3 bases, V lost 4 bases, and 9 bases had no gene match. The CDR3 covers 15 residues. Germline CDR1 and CDR2: SGDLS and YYNGEE. It was RNA transcripts that yielded the amplified TCR beta CDR3 regions. HTBI primers drove first-round RT-PCR of the TCR CDR3. From the multiplex PCR reads, TCRdb called clonotypes with MiXCR, one entry per CDR3 protein. The sample has around 200,000 distinct CDR3 sequences, approximately 16% seen once. This chain links TRBV9 with TRBJ1-2, with 7 nucleotides matching TRBD1. The origin of this receptor is a man between 40 and 49 years old with Graves' hyperthyroidism. Specimen: blood. The CDR3 is CASSIRTGRDYGYTF. As DNA, the CDR3 is TGTGCCAGCAGCATTCGGACAGGCCGGGACTATGGCTACACCTTC. Supplemented by reference TRBV9 and TRBJ1-2, the full variable domain reads DSGVTQTPKHLITATGQRVTLRCSPRSGDLSVYWYQQSLDQGLQFLIQYYNGEERAKGNILERFSAQQFPDLHSELNLSSLELGDSALYFCASSIRTGRDYGYTFGSGTRLTVV.